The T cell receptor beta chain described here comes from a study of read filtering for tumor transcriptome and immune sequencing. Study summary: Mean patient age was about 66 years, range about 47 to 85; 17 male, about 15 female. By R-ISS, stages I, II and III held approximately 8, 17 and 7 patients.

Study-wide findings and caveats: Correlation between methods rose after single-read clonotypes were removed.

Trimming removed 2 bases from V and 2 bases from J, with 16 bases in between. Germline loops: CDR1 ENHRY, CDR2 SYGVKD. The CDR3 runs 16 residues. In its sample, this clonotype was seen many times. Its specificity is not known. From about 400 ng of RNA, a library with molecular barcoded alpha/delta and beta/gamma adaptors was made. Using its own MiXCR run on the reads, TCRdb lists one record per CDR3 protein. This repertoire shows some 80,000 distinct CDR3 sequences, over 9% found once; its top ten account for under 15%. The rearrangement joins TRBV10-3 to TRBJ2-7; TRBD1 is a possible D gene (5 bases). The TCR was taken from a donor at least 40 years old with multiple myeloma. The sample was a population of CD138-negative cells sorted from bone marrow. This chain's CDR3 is CAISEPTESPAYEQYF. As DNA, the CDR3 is TGTGCCATCAGTGAGCCGACAGAGTCCCCAGCCTACGAGCAGTACTTC.